Below, 20 T cell receptor beta chains from the same sample are listed, as sequenced in a study of T cells after yellow fever vaccination. TCRdb processed the 5' RACE reads anew with MiXCR; each CDR3 protein has one entry. The sample holds roughly 330,000 distinct CDR3 sequences; approximately 7% are singletons and the top ten take 15% to 20%. Material: PBMCs, obtained roughly 46 days after the first yellow fever vaccination. These receptors came from a man aged 18 to 30 who received the YFV17D yellow fever vaccine.

This clonotype was counted many times. The chain is built from TRBV7-3 and TRBJ2-5, with 10 bases aligning to TRBD1. With 5 bases clipped from V and 5 bases from J, the junction kept 5 bases outside the gene matches. Germline lookup yields CDR1 SGHTA and CDR2 FQGTGA. The CDR3 totals 14 residues. CDR3 sequence reads: CASSLTGGSETQYF. CDR3 bases: TGTGCCAGCAGCCTGACAGGGGGCAGTGAGACCCAGTACTTC.

There are a few counts of this clonotype. The chain is built from TRBV7-8 and TRBJ2-2, with 8 bases matching TRBD1. J lost 4 bases, V lost 5 bases, and 12 bases had no gene match. The CDR3 has 17 residues. Germline V lookup: CDR1 SGHVS, CDR2 FQNEAQ. CDR3 region: CASSPLGQVFGTGELFF. CDR3 sequence (DNA): TGTGCCAGCAGCCCCCTGGGACAGGTTTTTGGCACCGGGGAGCTGTTTTTT.

This clonotype appeared a few times. This chain uses TRBV5-8 with TRBJ2-3, with 12 nucleotides matching TRBD1. With V trimmed by 4 bases and J by 4 bases, 7 bases remained unmatched. CDR3 length: 16 residues. The germline gives CDR1 SGHTS, CDR2 YDEGEE. The CDR3 region has the DNA TGTGCCAGCAGCCAAGGGACAGGGGGCCGCTCAGATACGCAGTATTTT. The encoded protein is CASSQGTGGRSDTQYF. The full variable domain, rest sourced from reference TRBV5-8 and TRBJ2-3, is EAGVTQSPTHLIKTRGQQATLRCSPISGHTSVYWYQQALGLGLQFLLWYDEGEERNRGNFPPRFSGRQFPNYSSELNVNALELEDSALYLCASSQGTGGRSDTQYFGPGTRLTVL.

This rearrangement joins TRBV25-1 to TRBJ2-3; D remains unclear. CDR3 length: 17 residues. V was cut by 0 bases and J by 1 base, with 14 bases left in between. Looked up from germline, CDR1 is MGHDK and CDR2 is SYGVNS. CDR3 coding DNA: TGTGCCAGCAGTGAATACGAGAGTCCCGTGGGCACAGATACGCAGTATTTT. Its translation: CASSEYESPVGTDTQYF.

The chain joins TRBV5-1 to TRBJ2-3, with D hard to call. This CDR3 contains 14 residues. CDR1 is SGHRS, CDR2 YFSETQ, per germline. Trimming removed 3 bases at V and 6 bases at J, with 14 bases between. The CDR3 nucleotides are TGCGCCAGCAGCTCGCCGGGCCAAGGGGATACGCAGTATTTT. This codes for CASSSPGQGDTQYF.

The V and J genes are TRBV29-1 and TRBJ2-3; 11 nucleotides align to TRBD2. The CDR3 is made up of 13 amino acids. V was clipped by 6 bases and J by 4 bases; unmatched bases: 3. Germline V lookup: CDR1 SQVTM, CDR2 ANQGSEA. The CDR3: CSVTTSGADTQYF. The CDR3 bases are TGCAGCGTCACGACTAGCGGGGCAGATACGCAGTATTTT.

This clonotype was observed a few times. The chain combines TRBV5-6 with TRBJ1-2; no reliable D call. Germline-derived CDR1 and CDR2 are SGHDT and YYEEEE. The CDR3 has 15 residues. Trimming shortened V by 2 bases and J by 0 bases, and 11 bases separated the two germline ends. The CDR3 loop reads CASSFGQAANYGYTF. As DNA, the CDR3 is TGTGCCAGCAGCTTTGGCCAGGCAGCTAACTATGGCTACACCTTC.

This clonotype was seen many times. The V and J genes are TRBV7-3 and TRBJ2-7, with D perhaps matching TRBD2 (6 bases). The V end lost 4 bases, the J end lost 2 bases, and 27 bases lay between the germline ends. The length of the CDR3 is 19 residues. CDR1 and CDR2 (germline): SGHTA, FQGTGA. CDR3: CASSSQTRLASEVTYEQYV. In DNA form, the CDR3 reads TGTGCCAGCAGCTCACAAACCCGCCTGGCTAGCGAAGTCACCTACGAGCAGTACGTC.

Only a few counts were recorded for this clonotype. This rearrangement joins TRBV12-3 or TRBV12-4 to TRBJ1-2; 8 positions agree with TRBD1. CDR3 size: 13 residues. The V gene end was trimmed by 6 bases and the J gene end by 3 bases; junction bases not matched to a gene: 3. CDR3 residues: CASSRGQDYGYTF. DNA of the CDR3: TGTGCCAGCAGCCGGGGACAGGACTATGGCTACACCTTC.

The V and J genes are TRBV19 and TRBJ2-1; D possibly uses TRBD1 or TRBD2 (5 bases each). From germline, CDR1 is LNHDA and CDR2 SQIVND (reference sequence). Trimming took 4 bases from V and 3 from J, leaving 10 bases between them. CDR3 length equals 14 residues. In nucleotides, the CDR3 is TGTGCCAGTAGTAAGGGGACCCTCTACAATGAGCAGTTCTTC. It codes for CASSKGTLYNEQFF.

This clonotype came up a few times. This sequence joins TRBV9 and TRBJ1-2, with no clear D. The V gene's germline CDR1 is SGDLS and CDR2 YYNGEE. The CDR3 is 15 amino acids. Deletions cut 4 bases from V and 1 base from J, with 14 bases between. CDR3 DNA sequence: TGTGCCAGCAGCCCCCTGGCAGCCAATAACTATGGCTACACCTTC. Translating it yields CASSPLAANNYGYTF.

This clonotype was detected only a few times. This chain joins TRBV18 and TRBJ2-7, with D possibly matching TRBD1 (7 bases). Trimming pared 6 bases from V and 4 bases from J, leaving 19 bases between. Germline V CDR1 and CDR2: KGHSH, LQKENI. The CDR3 loop spans 15 amino acids. The CDR3 DNA reads TGTGCCAGCTCGACCACGGCAGGGGGGCAGTACGAGCAGTACTTC. It specifies CASSTTAGGQYEQYF. The whole variable domain, filled in from reference TRBV18 and TRBJ2-7, reads NAGVMQNPRHLVRRRGQEARLRCSPMKGHSHVYWYRQLPEEGLKFMVYLQKENIIDESGMPKERFSAEFPKEGPSILRIQQVVRGDSAAYFCASSTTAGGQYEQYFGPGTRLTVT.

This clonotype occurred a few times. CDR3 region: CASSGGPGGYTF. The DNA for the CDR3 is TGTGCCAGCAGCGGGGGTCCCGGCGGCTACACCTTC. The chain recombines TRBV6-6 with TRBJ1-2; a possible D gene is TRBD1 (5 bases). The CDR3 consists of 12 residues. Germline V gene data show CDR1 as MNHNY and CDR2 as SVGAGI (reference sequence). V was trimmed by 6 bases and J by 8 bases, leaving 13 bases between them.

This clonotype has only one observation. This chain joins TRBV20-1 and TRBJ1-3, with D unresolved. V was trimmed by 3 bases and J by 2 bases, leaving 8 bases between them. Germline lookup yields CDR1 DFQATT and CDR2 SNEGSKA (reference sequence). This CDR3 region has 13 residues. DNA for the CDR3: TGCAGTGCTAGTTCGAGTCCTGGAAACACCATATATTTT. Its translation: CSASSSPGNTIYF.

The chain uses TRBV9 and TRBJ2-7; possibly TRBD2 for D (6 bases). The CDR3 runs to 12 residues. Germline V lookup: CDR1 SGDLS, CDR2 YYNGEE. V was cut by 10 bases and J by 6 bases, with 17 bases left in between. The CDR3: CAPPHGGLEQYF. CDR3 DNA sequence: TGTGCCCCTCCCCACGGGGGACTCGAGCAGTACTTC.

This clonotype was recorded a few times. CDR3 nucleotides: TGCAGTGCGGGGACAGGGCGAGAGCAGTACGTC. Translation gives CSAGTGREQYV. The V call is TRBV20-1, the J call TRBJ2-7, with TRBD1 matching over 9 bases. Germline CDR1 and CDR2: DFQATT and SNEGSKA (reference sequence). The ends lost 6 bases at V and 7 bases at J; junction bases unmatched: 4. The CDR3 spans 11 residues.

This clonotype has just a few counts. V and J are TRBV4-2 and TRBJ2-3, with 7 bases fitting TRBD2. Germline V CDR1 and CDR2: LGHNA, YNFKEQ. The length of the CDR3 is 17 residues. Unmatched junction bases numbered 12, after V lost 3 bases and J lost 3 bases. The DNA of the CDR3 is TGTGCCAGCAGCCACACAGAAACTAGCGTTCTAACAGATACGCAGTATTTT. It specifies CASSHTETSVLTDTQYF.

This clonotype has just a few counts. The chain links TRBV25-1 to TRBJ1-5; 7 nucleotides line up with TRBD1. The CDR3 spans 15 residues. Germline CDR1 reads MGHDK; CDR2 reads SYGVNS. With 7 bases clipped from V and 0 bases from J, the junction kept 6 bases outside the gene matches. The CDR3 loop is CASTSTGYSNQPQHF. The DNA of the CDR3 is TGTGCCAGCACTTCGACAGGGTATAGCAATCAGCCCCAGCATTTT.

This chain links TRBV4-3 with TRBJ1-4, with 7 bases aligning to TRBD1. The CDR3 covers 14 residues. Germline V gene sequence: CDR1 LGHNA, CDR2 YSLEER. V gave up 0 bases and J gave up 8 bases; unmatched junction bases: 3. CDR3 bases: TGCGCCAGCAGCCAAGATGGGACAGAAGAAAAACTGTTTTTT. Its translation is CASSQDGTEEKLFF.

This clonotype was seen repeatedly, ten times or more. The chain carries TRBV4-2 and TRBJ2-4; the match to TRBD2 covers 8 bases. V dropped 2 bases and J dropped 5; count of bases not matched to a gene: 8. Germline CDR1 reads LGHNA; CDR2 reads YNFKEQ. CDR3 length: 16 residues. CDR3 in DNA: TGTGCCAGCAGCCAACAGCCCGGGGGGGCCCAAAACATTCAGTACTTC. Protein: CASSQQPGGAQNIQYF.